The 19 T cell receptor beta chains below come from one sample, sequenced in a study of regulatory T cells in long-lasting Graves disease. CDR3 regions were amplified by Arm-PCR using iRepertoire HTBI primers to build TCR beta libraries. TCRdb itself ran the multiplex PCR reads through MiXCR, one entry per CDR3 protein. The sample lists 350,000 to 450,000 distinct CDR3 sequences, roughly 12% seen once, with approximately 17% in the top ten. The time point: newly diagnosed GD, antithyroid drugs for less than 3 months. The TCR library was made from RNA that had been extracted from PBMCs in TRIzol. The same sample was also used in a study of T cells in Graves' hyperthyroidism and ophthalmopathy.

This sample comprised peripheral blood mononuclear cells (PBMCs), obtained at new diagnosis, from a patient treated with antithyroid drugs. The receptors were sampled from a young woman with Graves disease.

This clonotype occurred many times. The chain has TRBV6-5 and TRBJ2-7, with unresolved D. V lost 4 bases and J 2 bases, leaving 12 bases between the germline ends. Germline CDR1 and CDR2: MNHEY and SVGAGI. The CDR3 totals 14 residues. CDR3 sequence reads: CASSSNSIPYEQYF. For the CDR3, the DNA is TGTGCCAGCAGTTCAAACAGCATCCCCTACGAGCAGTACTTC.

This chain's CDR3 is CASSERTGRAPEQYF. Here the CDR3 DNA reads TGCGCCAGCAGTGAAAGGACAGGGAGAGCCCCCGAGCAGTACTTC. This chain uses TRBV10-2 with TRBJ2-7, with 8 nucleotides matching TRBD1. The CDR3 has 15 residues. Germline CDR1 WSHSY, CDR2 SAAADI. Trimming removed 3 bases from V and 6 bases from J; junction bases left unmatched: 10.

The chain recombines TRBV20-1 with TRBJ2-7, with 7 bases fitting TRBD2. Germline V lookup: CDR1 DFQATT, CDR2 SNEGSKA (reference sequence). The ends lost 6 bases at V and 3 bases at J; junction bases unmatched: 11. The CDR3 runs 14 residues. The CDR3 region has the DNA TGCAGTGCGCCCGCCCCGGGACTACTCTACGAGCAGTACTTC. Amino acid sequence: CSAPAPGLLYEQYF.

This clonotype was observed a handful of times. The V call is TRBV7-9, the J call TRBJ2-7, with 11 bases lining up with TRBD1. The germline CDR1 and CDR2 sequences are SEHNR and FQNEAQ (reference sequence). Trimming cost V 4 bases and J 2 bases; bases outside gene matches: 10. The CDR3 extends over 17 amino acids. This CDR3 reads CASSYSPGQGDTYEQYV. CDR3 nucleotide sequence: TGTGCCAGCAGCTACAGCCCGGGACAGGGGGACACCTACGAGCAGTACGTC.

This clonotype was seen ten or more times. DNA of the CDR3: TGTGCCAGCTTTCAAATAGGGGGGAACACTGAAGCTTTCTTT. Protein: CASFQIGGNTEAFF. This chain links TRBV6-2 or TRBV6-3 with TRBJ1-1, with a tentative D call TRBD1 (6 bases). Trimming shortened V by 8 bases and J by 1 base, and 14 bases separated the two germline ends. The germline V gene has CDR1 MNHEY and CDR2 SVGEGT. The CDR3 has 14 residues.

As for this clonotype: This sequence may be a read error, since a much larger clone differs from it by one base. V and J are TRBV6-2 or TRBV6-3 and TRBJ2-7; D ambiguous. The germline V gene encodes CDR1 MNHEY and CDR2 SVGEGT. The CDR3 extends over 14 amino acids. The CDR3 DNA follows: TGTACCAGCAGTTACTCGATGTCTGCAGCGCTTCAGTACGTC. Encoded protein: CTSSYSMSAALQYV.

This clonotype has only a few counts. The V and J genes are TRBV29-1 and TRBJ2-2; 7 bases agree with TRBD1. Unmatched junction bases numbered 10, after V lost 5 bases and J lost 13 bases. This CDR3 comprises 12 residues. Germline lookup yields CDR1 SQVTM and CDR2 ANQGSEA. The DNA for the CDR3 is TGCAGCGTTAGGGGGCCTACCAGTGGGCTGTTTTTT. This codes for CSVRGPTSGLFF.

With respect to this clonotype: Here the CDR3 omits its conserved ending phenylalanine or tryptophan, so a read error is the likely source. V is TRBV29-1 and J is TRBJ2-3; 12 bases align to TRBD2. This CDR3 has 16 amino acids. The trim removed 7 bases at V and 0 bases at J, leaving 8 bases unmatched. Germline lookup yields CDR1 SQVTM and CDR2 ANQGSEA. In DNA, the CDR3 is TGCAGCGGCAGAGGACTAGCGGGATATAGCACAGATACGCAGTATTCT. Translating it yields CSGRGLAGYSTDTQYS.

The sample holds many counts of this clonotype. V is TRBV7-2 and J is TRBJ1-1; 7 positions match TRBD1. The CDR3 runs to 14 residues. After removal of 6 bases from V and 4 bases from J, the junction contained 8 bases not matched to a gene. The V gene's germline CDR1 is SGHTA and CDR2 FQGNSA. CDR3 nucleotides: TGTGCCAGCAGTCGAAGACAGGGTTTCACTGAAGCTTTCTTT. Protein sequence: CASSRRQGFTEAFF.

This clonotype was observed at least ten times. This chain connects TRBV6-1 to TRBJ2-2, with 9 bases aligning to TRBD1. The V gene's germline CDR1 is MNHNS and CDR2 SASEGT. The trim removed 5 bases at V and 6 bases at J, leaving 10 bases unmatched. The CDR3 is made up of 16 amino acids. The CDR3 region has the DNA TGTGCCAGCAGTAAACGACAGGGGGGGAGCCCCGGGGAGCTGTTTTTT. Translating it yields CASSKRQGGSPGELFF.

This clonotype was recorded at least ten times. The chain joins TRBV7-9 to TRBJ1-5; D is ambiguous. This CDR3 has 14 amino acids. Germline loops: CDR1 SEHNR, CDR2 FQNEAQ (reference sequence). The V and J ends lost 4 bases and 3 bases respectively, with 10 bases between them. CDR3 region: CASSSRADNQPQHF. The CDR3 DNA follows: TGTGCCAGCAGCTCCCGGGCCGACAATCAGCCCCAGCATTTT.

The rearrangement uses TRBV3-1 and TRBJ1-5, with unresolved D. The CDR3 extends over 15 amino acids. V was clipped by 3 bases and J by 8 bases, with 17 bases between them. Germline CDR1 is LGHDT and CDR2 is YNNKEL (reference sequence). The CDR3 here is CASSHGGYERKPQHF. Here the CDR3 DNA reads TGTGCCAGCAGCCATGGAGGGTATGAAAGGAAGCCCCAGCATTTT.

This chain connects TRBV6-5 to TRBJ1-2; D ambiguous. The CDR3 runs 16 residues. V was clipped by 4 bases and J by 4 bases, with 19 bases between them. Looked up from germline, CDR1 is MNHEY and CDR2 is SVGAGI. The CDR3 nucleotides read TGTGCCAGCAGTTCTAATCCAGACGGGTCAGGCTATGGCTACACCTTC. Translating it yields CASSSNPDGSGYGYTF.

The chain couples TRBV20-1 to TRBJ2-1; 8 positions match TRBD1. Germline CDR1 and CDR2: DFQATT and SNEGSKA (reference sequence). The CDR3 is 16 residues long. J gave up 5 bases and V 0 bases, and 9 bases lay outside the gene matches. The CDR3 is CSARDILRQGNNEQFF. The CDR3 DNA sequence: TGCAGTGCTAGAGATATACTGAGACAGGGGAACAATGAGCAGTTCTTC.

This clonotype was seen at least ten times. This rearrangement joins TRBV28 to TRBJ2-7; D unclear. This CDR3 comprises 15 residues. Germline lookup yields CDR1 MDHEN and CDR2 SYDVKM. V dropped 3 bases and J dropped 4 bases, with 16 bases sitting between them. This CDR3 reads CASSFMTALRYEQYF. CDR3 bases: TGTGCCAGCAGTTTCATGACTGCCCTCCGGTACGAGCAGTACTTC. Supplemented by reference TRBV28 and TRBJ2-7, the full variable domain reads DVKVTQSSRYLVKRTGEKVFLECVQDMDHENMFWYRQDPGLGLRLIYFSYDVKMKEKGDIPEGYSVSREKKERFSLILESASTNQTSMYLCASSFMTALRYEQYFGPGTRLTVT.

For this clonotype: Since a far larger clone is one base different, this is likely a read error. The chain links TRBV6-5 to TRBJ2-1; a weak D match, TRBD1 (6 bases). This CDR3 has 15 residues. Germline CDR1 MNHEY, CDR2 SVGAGI. The CDR3 loop reads CASSFVRGDSETRYF. In nucleotides, the CDR3 is TGTGCCAGCAGTTTCGTCAGGGGAGACTCGGAGACCCGGTACTTC.

A few counts support this clonotype. With a much larger clone just one base away, this may be a read error. In DNA, the CDR3 is TGTGCCAGCAGCCCGACAGGGGAGGACACTGAAGCTTTCTTT. The encoded protein is CASSPTGEDTEAFF. The V call is TRBV7-3, the J call TRBJ1-1, with TRBD1 matching 8 bases. The CDR3 is 14 residues long. The V and J ends lost 5 bases and 3 bases, in that order; junction bases with no gene match: 5. Per the germline V gene, CDR1 is SGHTA and CDR2 is FQGTGA.

This clonotype was seen at least ten times. The rearrangement links TRBV11-2 to TRBJ1-6; no clear D. V was shortened by 3 bases and J by 0 bases, with 9 bases between the two germline ends. The germline gives CDR1 SGHAT, CDR2 FQNNGV. The CDR3 extends over 16 amino acids. The CDR3 is CASSFDGYSYNSPLHF. DNA of the CDR3: TGTGCCAGCAGCTTCGACGGCTACTCCTATAATTCACCCCTCCACTTT.

This clonotype has at least ten counts. CDR3 sequence (DNA): TGTGCCAGCAGTTTATCGGCGGGACAGATAAATTCACCCCTCCACTTT. This encodes CASSLSAGQINSPLHF. The V call is TRBV27, the J call TRBJ1-6; 7 nucleotides agree with TRBD1. CDR1 MNHEY and CDR2 SMNVEV come from the germline V gene (reference sequence). The CDR3 spans 16 residues. V trimming: 0 bases; J trimming: 7 bases; junction bases outside the gene matches: 6.